This is a list of T cell receptor beta chains from one sample in a study of shared clonotypes between healthy human individuals. This table comes from immunoSEQ multiplex PCR, and its TCRdb copy is limited to in-frame clones, with some not included. The sample has around 2.5 million clones; approximately 93% are singletons. The sequencing sample was made of naive CD4+ T cells from PBMCs. The receptors here all came from a man between 18 and 29 years old in good health. Some clones in this sample may be carry-over from other donors' samples. Each CDR3 is given with its conserved first and last residue. D genes are given only for firm matches. Clone size appears in some rows only: once, few, many, or a class for an expanded clone.

size | J | length | D | V | CDR3 | DNA
. | TRBJ1-3 | 15 | TRBD1 | TRBV18 | CASSPDRGTAGAIYF | TGTGCCAGCTCACCCGACAGGGGGACAGCTGGCGCCATATATTTT
. | TRBJ2-1 | 18 | . | TRBV5-1 | CASSLGGGGALPYNEQFF | TGCGCCAGCAGCTTGGGAGGCGGTGGGGCTCTCCCCTACAATGAGCAGTTCTTC
. | TRBJ1-6 | 14 | . | TRBV7-9 | CASSLAWRDSPLHF | TGTGCCAGCAGCTTGGCCTGGAGAGATTCACCCCTCCACTTT
. | TRBJ1-5 | 18 | . | TRBV7-6 | CASRATSVAGVSNQPQHF | TGTGCCAGCCGGGCTACCTCGGTAGCAGGCGTTAGCAATCAGCCCCAGCATTTT
. | TRBJ2-3 | 14 | . | TRBV6-5 | CASSYPQATDTQYF | TGTGCCAGCAGTTACCCCCAGGCCACAGATACGCAGTATTTT
. | TRBJ1-3 | 12 | . | TRBV28 | CASRSSGNTIYF | TGTGCCAGCAGGTCCTCTGGAAACACCATATATTTT
. | TRBJ1-1 | 16 | . | TRBV6-1 | CASSERGAEPYTEAFF | TGTGCCAGCAGTGAGCGCGGGGCAGAACCGTACACTGAAGCTTTCTTT
. | TRBJ2-5 | 15 | . | TRBV19 | CASSMGTRGVETQYF | TGTGCCAGTAGTATGGGGACAAGAGGAGTAGAGACCCAGTACTTC
. | TRBJ1-1 | 14 | TRBD1 | TRBV28 | CASTTGGVGTEAFF | TGTGCCAGTACCACAGGGGGCGTCGGCACTGAAGCTTTCTTT
. | TRBJ2-7 | 15 | TRBD2 | TRBV28 | CASTRPSGATYEQYF | TGTGCCAGCACCCGGCCGAGCGGGGCAACCTACGAGCAGTACTTC
. | TRBJ1-1 | 15 | . | TRBV9 | CASSVDRAGVTEAFF | TGTGCCAGCAGCGTAGATCGGGCAGGGGTCACTGAAGCTTTCTTT
. | TRBJ2-2 | 14 | TRBD1 | TRBV9 | CASSRTGNTGELFF | TGTGCCAGCAGCAGGACAGGGAACACCGGGGAGCTGTTTTTT
once | TRBJ2-3 | 15 | TRBD2 | TRBV6-5 | CASSHIAGGGDTQYF | TGTGCCAGCAGTCACATTGCGGGAGGGGGAGATACGCAGTATTTT
. | TRBJ1-2 | 13 | . | TRBV7-2 | CASSSAGNYGYTF | TGTGCCAGCAGCTCAGCCGGGAACTATGGCTACACCTTC
. | TRBJ2-7 | 14 | . | TRBV6-1 | CASSRNKDSSEQYF | TGTGCCAGCAGTCGAAACAAGGACAGTTCCGAGCAGTACTTC
. | TRBJ1-2 | 14 | . | TRBV28 | CASSLGARSYGYTF | TGTGCCAGCAGTTTGGGGGCACGGAGCTATGGCTACACCTTC
. | TRBJ2-7 | 17 | TRBD2 | TRBV7-2 | CASSWPSTSGPSYEQYF | TGTGCCAGCAGCTGGCCTAGTACTAGCGGTCCTTCCTACGAGCAGTACTTC
. | TRBJ2-1 | 15 | . | TRBV7-8 | CASSPLAASLNEQFF | TGTGCCAGCAGCCCCCTGGCAGCGTCACTCAATGAGCAGTTCTTC
. | TRBJ2-1 | 14 | TRBD1 | TRBV5-1 | CASSSGQGEGEQFF | TGCGCCAGCAGCAGTGGACAGGGGGAGGGTGAGCAGTTCTTC
. | TRBJ2-7 | 9 | . | TRBV7-2 | CASGYEQYF | TGTGCCAGCGGATACGAGCAGTACTTC
. | TRBJ2-3 | 16 | TRBD2 | TRBV5-6 | CASSRGGRGHTDTQYF | TGTGCCAGCAGCCGGGGGGGCAGGGGCCATACAGATACGCAGTATTTT
. | TRBJ2-1 | 14 | TRBD1 | TRBV18 | CASSSRDRGSEQFF | TGTGCCAGCTCATCCCGGGACAGGGGGAGTGAGCAGTTCTTC
. | TRBJ2-7 | 14 | TRBD1 | TRBV6-1 | CASSEGGQNYEQYF | TGTGCCAGCAGTGAAGGGGGACAGAACTACGAGCAGTACTTC
few | TRBJ1-1 | 14 | . | TRBV5-1 | CASSPGTPSTEAFF | TGCGCCAGCAGCCCTGGGACCCCCTCGACTGAAGCTTTCTTT
once | TRBJ2-1 | 15 | TRBD2 | TRBV9 | CASSASGMGVGEQFF | TGTGCCAGCAGCGCCAGCGGGATGGGCGTGGGTGAGCAGTTCTTC
once | TRBJ2-5 | 15 | . | TRBV10-3 | CAISSATTTQETQYF | TGTGCCATCAGCTCGGCAACCACCACCCAAGAGACCCAGTACTTC
. | TRBJ1-2 | 14 | . | TRBV5-5 | CASSTDPFNYGYTF | TGTGCCAGCAGCACTGACCCCTTTAACTATGGCTACACCTTC
. | TRBJ1-2 | 14 | . | TRBV19 | CASSPSAYGYGYTF | TGTGCCAGTAGTCCGTCAGCCTATGGCTATGGCTACACCTTC
. | TRBJ1-5 | 14 | . | TRBV2 | CASREEYSNQPQHF | TGTGCCAGCAGAGAAGAGTATAGCAATCAGCCCCAGCATTTT
. | TRBJ2-2 | 14 | . | TRBV5-1 | CASATGSNTGELFF | TGCGCCAGCGCCACAGGGTCGAACACCGGGGAGCTGTTTTTT
. | TRBJ2-7 | 12 | . | TRBV29-1 | CSGKLDSYEQYF | TGCAGCGGGAAGCTGGATTCCTACGAGCAGTACTTC
. | TRBJ2-3 | 15 | TRBD2 | TRBV5-1 | CASSRLAGGTDTQYF | TGCGCCAGCAGCAGGCTAGCGGGAGGCACAGATACGCAGTATTTT
. | TRBJ2-7 | 16 | TRBD1 | TRBV5-4 | CASSFSPGTGNWSPHF | TGTGCCAGCAGCTTCTCTCCAGGGACAGGGAATTGGAGTCCACACTTC
. | TRBJ1-1 | 16 | . | TRBV5-1 | CASSQQPGREGTEAFF | TGCGCCAGCAGCCAACAGCCGGGACGAGAGGGCACTGAAGCTTTCTTT
. | TRBJ2-3 | 18 | TRBD2 | TRBV28 | CASSLGGLASGSPDTQYF | TGTGCCAGCAGTTTAGGTGGGTTGGCTAGCGGGAGTCCAGATACGCAGTATTTT
. | TRBJ2-3 | 15 | TRBD2 | TRBV7-9 | CASSASGTSTDTQYF | TGTGCCAGCAGCGCTAGCGGGACCAGCACAGATACGCAGTATTTT
. | TRBJ2-5 | 21 | TRBD1 | TRBV5-1 | CASSLTGQGDGRVFFLETQYF | TGCGCCAGCAGCTTGACAGGACAGGGAGATGGTAGGGTCTTTTTTTTGGAGACCCAGTACTTC
. | TRBJ1-3 | 15 | . | TRBV6-5 | CASRPDRYSGNTIYF | TGTGCCAGCAGACCGGACCGCTACTCTGGAAACACCATATATTTT
once | TRBJ2-7 | 13 | TRBD2 | TRBV11-3 | CASSAGGPYEQYF | TGTGCCAGTTCAGCGGGAGGGCCCTACGAGCAGTACTTC
. | TRBJ2-2 | 18 | . | TRBV4-3 | CASSQDLLAPANTGELFF | TGCGCCAGCAGCCAAGATTTGCTAGCGCCCGCGAACACCGGGGAGCTGTTTTTT
. | TRBJ2-7 | 18 | TRBD1 | TRBV11-2 | CASSLRQGGFSSSYEQYF | TGTGCCAGCAGCTTGAGACAGGGGGGATTCTCGAGCTCCTACGAGCAGTACTTC
. | TRBJ2-7 | 15 | TRBD1 | TRBV5-5 | CASSSRQGVGSEQYF | TGTGCCAGCAGCTCCCGACAGGGGGTGGGATCCGAGCAGTACTTC
. | TRBJ1-2 | 13 | . | TRBV28 | CAAGQLSNYGYTF | TGTGCCGCCGGACAGCTGTCTAACTATGGCTACACCTTC